This TCR beta chain was identified in a study of identical twins. This clonotype was seen a few times. Its antigen is unidentified. A universal primer site arose from template switching, and cDNA bore unique molecular identifiers. TCRdb independently ran MiXCR on the 5' RACE reads; one entry per CDR3 protein. The sample records approximately 220,000 distinct CDR3 sequences, roughly a tenth being singletons. Whole-study results and caveats: Invariant MAIT and iNKT cells could partly confound zero-insertion analyses. Twins showed weaker excess sharing in their beta out-of-frame sequences.

The CDR3 is 16 amino acids. Germline CDR1 and CDR2: SNHLY and FYNNEI. V shed 7 bases and J 7 bases; nucleotides not matched to a gene: 18. The source of this sequence is a woman aged 18-29 years in good health. The chain carries TRBV2 and TRBJ2-5, with 7 bases that match TRBD2. Input material: memory (CD45RO+) T cells sorted from blood. The CDR3 reads CASKAGLADRAGTQYF. DNA of the CDR3: TGTGCCAGCAAGGCGGGGCTAGCGGACCGGGCGGGGACCCAGTACTTC.